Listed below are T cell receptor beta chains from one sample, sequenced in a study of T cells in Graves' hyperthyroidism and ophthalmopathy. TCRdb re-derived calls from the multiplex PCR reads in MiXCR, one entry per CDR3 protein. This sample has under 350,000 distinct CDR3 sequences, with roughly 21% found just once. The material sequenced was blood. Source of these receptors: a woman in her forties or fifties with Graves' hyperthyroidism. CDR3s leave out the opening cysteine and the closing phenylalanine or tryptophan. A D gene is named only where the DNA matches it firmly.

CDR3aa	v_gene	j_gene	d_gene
ASSPGTSGRGTQY	TRBV18	TRBJ2-5	TRBD2
ASSVDLPGTNEKLF	TRBV9	TRBJ1-4	-
ASSLESDGKSGYT	TRBV11-3	TRBJ1-2	-
ASSLGISGDTQY	TRBV7-3	TRBJ2-3	-
ASTLGLSTGNEQF	TRBV28	TRBJ2-1	-
ASSGGTSGSNEQF	TRBV5-1	TRBJ2-1	TRBD2
ASFAGGSPTNEKLF	TRBV6-1	TRBJ1-4	-
ASSVPRGGDTEAF	TRBV5-1	TRBJ1-1	-
ASSSVSYNEQF	TRBV6-1	TRBJ2-1	-
ASSPSGPRKTEAF	TRBV18	TRBJ1-1	-
ASSQGARGAYNEQF	TRBV3-1	TRBJ2-1	TRBD2
ASKGQGVFEKLF	TRBV6-1	TRBJ1-4	TRBD1
ASSEWQGASYEQY	TRBV6-1	TRBJ2-7	TRBD1
ASSLSVGGAGANVLT	TRBV27	TRBJ2-6	-
ASRMGQGSDIQY	TRBV2	TRBJ2-4	TRBD1